This T cell receptor (beta chain) was obtained from a study of CXCR3-negative and CXCR3-positive naive CD8 T cells (dated by TCRdb to between 2017 and 2020). Background on the whole study: Approximately 140 million TRB reads were obtained in total, roughly 1.5 +/- 0.3 million reads per library. The diversity and physicochemical repertoire analyses included 11 donors pooled from two independent experiments. Naive subsets from a handful of donors and memory cells from 3 donors were included in the TRBV-TRBJ cluster analysis.

TCRdb lists the instrument as NextSeq 550. The Human TCR Profiling Kit (MiLaboratory) was used to make UMI-labeled 5' RACE TRB cDNA libraries. The full amount of extracted RNA was used for cDNA synthesis, and the full amount of resulting cDNA was used for PCR amplification. Libraries were prepared in parallel with an identical number of PCR cycles. The source study handled its data this way. MIGEC and MiXCR extracted about 48,000 +/- 9,800 unique UMI-labeled TRB cDNA molecules per library, requiring at least two reads per UMI. On average, approximately 40,000 +/- 10,000 functional in-frame TRB CDR3 nucleotide clonotypes lacking stop codons were found per library. Diversity metrics, including normalized Shannon-Wiener and Chao1, were computed in VDJtools after downsampling to 5000 UMI-labeled TRB molecules per sample. For the central five CDR3 residues, VDJtools calculated physicochemical properties weighted by clonotype size, namely interaction energy, strength, volume and Kidera factor 4. One entry per CDR3 protein sequence results from the TCRdb reprocessing of the reads, with DNA left out. The V and J calls, along with clone size, are taken from TCRdb and not from the paper's own processing. The sample's table lists a count of 100,000 to 150,000 distinct CDR3 sequences. Approximately 0.29% of the sample is held by the ten biggest clonotypes.

To note about this clonotype: The clone's antigen remains unknown.

For every CD8+ T cell subset, some 310,000 cells were flow-sorted straight into RLT lysis buffer, and each subset was sorted in triplicate. To keep memory contaminants out, a stringent definition of naive CD8+ T cells was applied: CD45RO-CCR7+CD27+CD95-. Using standard density gradient centrifugation, peripheral blood mononuclear cells were isolated from buffy coats. Naive CXCR3-negative and CXCR3-positive CD8+ T cells were flow-sorted on a FACSAria III. Total RNA was extracted from sorted cells using an RNeasy Mini Kit. The full study reports these points: TRBV-TRBJ usage was similar between naive CXCR3-negative and CXCR3-positive cells from the same donor, while memory cells showed distinct patterns. CXCR3 expression partially decreased after cryopreservation, so most assays used freshly isolated PBMCs. Because surface CD5, which is linked to self-reactivity in mice, was comparable between the naive subsets, TCR interaction strength was also inferred from TRB CDR3 physicochemical properties. Both naive subsets had comparably high repertoire diversity, while memory CD8+ T cells had much lower repertoire diversity. Compared with CXCR3-negative naive cells, CXCR3-positive naive cells had TRB CDR3s with higher hydrophobicity (lower Kidera factor 4), lower energy, and higher strength and volume indices.

The receptor was isolated from a human donor in good health. Some clones in this sample may be carry-over from other donors' samples. The sequencing input was naive CXCR3- CD8+ T cells from blood. Taken with the paper, the label for cell subset or site translates to: CD45RO-CCR7+CD27+CD95- naive CD8+ T cells lacking CXCR3 (TNR3-).

The CDR3 protein is CSARIYSGNTIYF. Recombination connected TRBV29-1 to TRBJ1-3. The CDR3 holds 13 amino acids from the cysteine to the phenylalanine. Nucleotide data are not available. CDR1 and CDR2, per the germline V gene, are SQVTM and ANQGSEA.